The present entry profiles one T cell receptor (beta chain) with its context. These data originate in a study of blood T cells in healthy people across ages. For the second PCR, which ran for about 7 to 12 cycles, a sample-barcoded 5' primer and a J-beta primer mix were used. TCRdb reprocessed the 5' RACE reads via MiXCR and lists one record per CDR3 protein. The sample lists roughly 680,000 distinct CDR3 sequences, over 20% occurring once. The length of the CDR3 is 11 residues. The germline V gene has CDR1 KGHDR and CDR2 SFDVKD. Trimming stripped 1 base from V and 15 bases from J, with 9 bases between.

This clonotype originated in a man aged 65-85 years in good health. The V call is TRBV24-1, the J call TRBJ2-4; D possibly uses TRBD1 or TRBD2 (5 bases each). Sequenced input: blood. The DNA for the CDR3 is TGTGCCACCAGTGATTTTTGGGGGATGTACTTC. Protein: CATSDFWGMYF.